Listed here are 21 T cell receptor beta chains from one sample, sequenced in a study of OX40 agonist ivuxolimab in advanced cancers. The assay was immunoSEQ multiplex PCR, and TCRdb's table has in-frame clones only and misses some. The sample records 40,000 to 60,000 clones, 88% being singletons. This specimen consisted of CD4+ or CD8+ T cells sorted from blood, obtained in a trial of the OX40 agonist ivuxolimab. The receptors stem from an adult with an advanced solid tumor such as melanoma, head and neck, liver or kidney cancer.

V gene TRBV18 combines with J gene TRBJ1-1; 7 positions match TRBD1. The CDR3 contains 16 residues. V was clipped by 4 bases and J by 4 bases; unmatched bases: 12. Germline CDR1 reads KGHSH; CDR2 reads LQKENI. CDR3 in DNA: TGTGCCAGCTCACAGTCTACCGGGACAGTCCTCACTGAAGCTTTCTTT. Translated, it gives CASSQSTGTVLTEAFF.

The table lists this clone with a few counts. The chain combines TRBV19 with TRBJ1-2; unclear D gene. V was clipped by 3 bases and J by 1 base, with 9 bases between them. Looked up from germline, CDR1 is LNHDA and CDR2 is SQIVND (reference sequence). This CDR3 is built from 14 residues. CDR3 in DNA: TGTGCCAGTAGTATTGCCGGGGATAACTATGGCTACACCTTC. Translation: CASSIAGDNYGYTF. The variable domain in full, with the rest retrieved from reference TRBV19 and TRBJ1-2, is DGGITQSPKYLFRKEGQNVTLSCEQNLNHDAMYWYRQDPGQGLRLIYYSQIVNDFQKGDIAEGYSVSREKKESFPLTVTSAQKNPTAFYLCASSIAGDNYGYTFGSGTRLTVV.

The chain joins TRBV4-2 to TRBJ2-6, with D possibly being TRBD1 or TRBD2 (5 bases each). This CDR3 region has 16 residues. With 4 bases removed from V and 6 bases from J, the gap between germline ends came to 16 bases. Germline CDR1 reads LGHNA; CDR2 reads YNFKEQ. CDR3 coding DNA: TGTGCCAGCAGCCGCCCCGGGGCTCTGGAGGCCAACGTCCTGACTTTC. Its protein is CASSRPGALEANVLTF.

The chain is built from TRBV7-2 and TRBJ1-2; no clear D gene. Germline V gene lookup returns CDR1 SGHTA and CDR2 FQGNSA. Deletions cut 5 bases from V and 1 base from J, with 14 bases between. This CDR3 comprises 15 residues. The CDR3 coding sequence is TGTGCCAGCAGCCTCACCAGGACCGTTAACTATGGCTACACCTTC. Translating gives CASSLTRTVNYGYTF.

A single count supports this clone. The CDR3 sequence is CASSLVVPGTVLEQYF. CDR3 nucleotide sequence: TGTGCCAGCAGCTTAGTGGTCCCAGGGACTGTTCTCGAGCAGTACTTC. The V gene is TRBV11-2, the J gene TRBJ2-7; D perhaps matches TRBD2 (6 bases). V was trimmed by 1 base and J by 6 bases, leaving 19 bases between them. This CDR3 comprises 16 residues. Germline CDR1 SGHAT, CDR2 FQNNGV.

The chain links TRBV7-9 to TRBJ1-2, with D perhaps TRBD1 (5 bases). CDR3 length: 13 residues. CDR1 is SEHNR and CDR2 is FQNEAQ in the germline V gene (reference sequence). Trimming took off 3 bases at V and 7 bases at J, with 12 bases between the two ends. The CDR3 nucleotides read TGTGCCAGCAGCTTTACGAGCGGGGCTGGCTACACCTTC. Amino acid sequence: CASSFTSGAGYTF.

The chain couples TRBV6-5 to TRBJ2-7, with 7 bases matching TRBD1. After removal of 4 bases from V and 3 bases from J, the junction contained 6 bases not matched to a gene. The CDR3 extends over 14 amino acids. Germline CDR1 is MNHEY and CDR2 is SVGAGI. The CDR3 DNA follows: TGTGCCAGCAGTTCACCGGGACAGAACTACGAGCAGTACTTC. Residues: CASSSPGQNYEQYF.

This chain joins TRBV5-1 and TRBJ1-3, with 8 bases lining up with TRBD1. Germline V gene lookup returns CDR1 SGHRS and CDR2 YFSETQ. The CDR3 is 15 residues long. The J segment lost 7 bases and the V segment lost 3 bases, leaving 9 bases of the junction unmatched. CDR3 in DNA: TGCGCCAGCAGCTCGACAGGGGAGCTTGCGAACACCATATATTTT. Translation: CASSSTGELANTIYF.

Only one count was recorded for this clone. V gene TRBV7-2 combines with J gene TRBJ2-2; TRBD2 is a possible D gene (6 bases). The germline gives CDR1 SGHTA, CDR2 FQGNSA. Trimming shortened V by 5 bases and J by 6 bases, and 13 bases separated the two germline ends. The CDR3 consists of 14 residues. The CDR3: CASSPGGVSGELFF. The CDR3 DNA sequence: TGTGCCAGCAGCCCCGGGGGAGTATCCGGGGAGCTGTTTTTT.

This chain's CDR3 is CASSYFSGSTGELFF. The DNA for the CDR3 is TGTGCCAGCAGTTATTTTAGCGGGAGCACCGGGGAGCTGTTTTTT. This rearrangement joins TRBV6-5 to TRBJ2-2; 9 bases fit TRBD2. V was clipped by 3 bases and J by 4 bases; unmatched bases: 3. CDR1 and CDR2 (germline): MNHEY, SVGAGI. This CDR3 has 15 residues.

The chain uses TRBV5-1 and TRBJ1-1, with D unclear. Germline CDR1 and CDR2: SGHRS and YFSETQ. Trimming took off 3 bases at V and 2 bases at J, with 5 bases between the two ends. The CDR3 spans 12 residues. The CDR3 is CASSYKNTEAFF. Written as DNA, the CDR3 is TGCGCCAGCAGCTATAAAAACACTGAAGCTTTCTTT.

The rearrangement links TRBV6-1 to TRBJ2-7; 8 nucleotides agree with TRBD1. CDR1 is MNHNS and CDR2 is SASEGT in the germline V gene. V trimming: 6 bases; J trimming: 2 bases; junction bases outside the gene matches: 6. This CDR3 region has 14 residues. The CDR3 reads CASRRDRTPYEQYF. The CDR3 DNA sequence: TGTGCCAGCAGAAGGGACAGGACCCCCTACGAGCAGTACTTC.

The table lists this clone with a few counts. The chain is built from TRBV7-9 and TRBJ1-1; D uncertain. This CDR3 is 12 amino acids long. V was clipped by 5 bases and J by 1 base, with 5 bases between them. Germline lookup yields CDR1 SEHNR and CDR2 FQNEAQ (reference sequence). The CDR3 nucleotides read TGTGCCAGCAGCAGTCAGAACACTGAAGCTTTCTTT. Translated, it gives CASSSQNTEAFF.

This clone was seen only a few times. The chain carries TRBV6-1 and TRBJ1-5; D is ambiguous. V lost 1 base and J lost 9, with 10 bases in between. CDR1 is MNHNS, CDR2 SASEGT, per germline. The CDR3 consists of 13 residues. CDR3 sequence: CASSEGGQGPQHF. The DNA for the CDR3 is TGTGCCAGCAGTGAAGGTGGGCAAGGGCCCCAGCATTTT.

The chain uses TRBV7-9 and TRBJ2-3; 11 bases map to TRBD2. The germline V gene encodes CDR1 SEHNR and CDR2 FQNEAQ (reference sequence). The CDR3 covers 14 residues. V dropped 5 bases and J dropped 7; count of bases not matched to a gene: 5. CDR3 DNA: TGTGCCAGCAGCCCGGGGACTAGCGGCAATACGCAGTATTTT. It specifies CASSPGTSGNTQYF.

V is TRBV6-6 and J is TRBJ1-1; D not certain. Germline CDR1 and CDR2: MNHNY and SVGAGI (reference sequence). V shed 0 bases and J shed 11 bases, with 7 bases lying between them. This CDR3 has 11 residues. The CDR3 coding sequence is TGTGCCAGCAGTTACTCGAGCTGGGCTTTCTTT. Residues: CASSYSSWAFF.

This chain links TRBV18 with TRBJ1-5; 11 positions match TRBD1. This CDR3 is built from 16 residues. V gave up 3 bases and J gave up 7 bases; unmatched junction bases: 8. Germline CDR1 reads KGHSH; CDR2 reads LQKENI. This CDR3 reads CASSPSGQGAGQPQHF. The DNA of the CDR3 is TGTGCCAGCTCACCGTCAGGACAGGGGGCGGGGCAGCCCCAGCATTTT.

The J gene is TRBJ2-1, the V gene TRBV20-1, with D unclear. V dropped 2 bases and J dropped 6 bases, with 5 bases sitting between them. The CDR3 is 11 residues long. CDR1 is DFQATT and CDR2 is SNEGSKA in the germline V gene (reference sequence). In DNA form, the CDR3 reads TGCAGTGCTAGATACATCAATGAGCAGTTCTTC. Its protein is CSARYINEQFF.

The chain carries TRBV4-2 and TRBJ1-1; the match to TRBD1 covers 10 bases. The junction had 2 bases not matched to a gene; V was cut back by 4 bases and J by 3 bases. The V gene's germline CDR1 is LGHNA and CDR2 YNFKEQ. This CDR3 has 14 residues. The CDR3: CASSPGQGYTEAFF. The CDR3 DNA follows: TGTGCCAGCAGCCCGGGACAGGGGTACACTGAAGCTTTCTTT.

This clone showed up just once. The CDR3 DNA is TGTGCCAGCAGCTTTTCGGGGTACGAGCAGTACTTC. Its protein product is CASSFSGYEQYF. This chain uses TRBV5-5 with TRBJ2-7; D perhaps matches TRBD2 (5 bases). Deletions cut 2 bases from V and 4 bases from J, with 7 bases between. CDR3 size: 12 residues. CDR1 SGHKS and CDR2 YYEKEE come from the germline V gene (reference sequence).

This chain joins TRBV5-1 and TRBJ1-1; weak D call: TRBD1 (6 bases). The CDR3 has 16 residues. Trimming removed 1 base at V and 1 base at J, with 14 bases between. From germline, CDR1 is SGHRS and CDR2 YFSETQ. The CDR3 is CASSLNYGGPNTEAFF. The DNA of the CDR3 is TGCGCCAGCAGCTTGAATTATGGGGGCCCGAACACTGAAGCTTTCTTT. The full variable domain, completed using reference TRBV5-1 and TRBJ1-1, is KAGVTQTPRYLIKTRGQQVTLSCSPISGHRSVSWYQQTPGQGLQFLFEYFSETQRNKGNFPGRFSGRQFSNSRSEMNVSTLELGDSALYLCASSLNYGGPNTEAFFGQGTRLTVV.